Presented here are 9 T cell receptor beta chains from one specimen sequenced in a study of blood T cell repertoires in COVID-19. Using immunoSEQ multiplex PCR, the repertoire was profiled, and TCRdb retains in-frame clones only, with some absent. The sample has approximately 200,000 clones, around 85% seen once; the top ten hold 2.2%. The sequenced material came from peripheral blood. These receptors came from a woman aged 45-59 years with acute or convalescent COVID-19.

Remarks on this clone: The sample has other DNA sequences that encode this CDR3 too. The chain combines TRBV12-3 or TRBV12-4 with TRBJ2-1; TRBD2 matches 7 bases. There are 13 residues in the CDR3. With V trimmed by 0 bases and J by 8 bases, 1 base remained unmatched. CDR3 coding DNA: TGTGCCAGCAGTTTAGCGGGAGGGGATGAGCAGTTCTTC. Its protein is CASSLAGGDEQFF.

The V gene is TRBV9, the J gene TRBJ2-7; 10 bases are shared with TRBD2. Germline V gives CDR1 SGDLS, CDR2 YYNGEE. This CDR3 contains 15 residues. V was pared by 4 bases and J by 3 bases, with 7 bases of the junction left unmatched. CDR3 coding DNA: TGTGCCAGCAGCCCAAGGACTAGCGGATACTACGAGCAGTACTTC. The encoded protein is CASSPRTSGYYEQYF.

CDR3 protein: CASSIGQEAFF. CDR3 sequence (DNA): TGTGCCAGCAGCATCGGACAAGAAGCTTTCTTT. The chain couples TRBV5-4 to TRBJ1-1; weak D call: TRBD1 (5 bases). V lost 4 bases and J lost 8, with 9 bases in between. The germline V gene encodes CDR1 SGHNT and CDR2 YYREEE (reference sequence). The CDR3 is 11 residues long.

The V gene is TRBV27, the J gene TRBJ2-2, with 10 bases aligning to TRBD1. The V and J ends lost 0 bases and 6 bases, in that order; junction bases with no gene match: 4. CDR1 and CDR2 from the germline V gene are MNHEY and SMNVEV (reference sequence). The CDR3 length is 16 residues. This CDR3 is CASSLSGTGVAGELFF. The CDR3 coding sequence is TGTGCCAGCAGTTTATCCGGGACAGGGGTGGCCGGGGAGCTGTTTTTT.

This clone is a singleton in its sample. The J gene is TRBJ2-7, the V gene TRBV6-2 or TRBV6-3; D may be TRBD2 (5 bases). CDR1 and CDR2 from the germline V gene are MNHEY and SVGEGT. This CDR3 spans 13 amino acids. Trimming removed 0 bases from V and 5 bases from J, with 8 bases in between. CDR3 protein: CASSYSSGNEQYF. The DNA of the CDR3 is TGTGCCAGCAGTTACTCGTCGGGGAACGAGCAGTACTTC.

V is TRBV7-3 and J is TRBJ2-3; the D gene is possibly TRBD2 (6 bases). V was cut by 4 bases and J by 0 bases, with 11 bases left in between. CDR1 and CDR2 from the germline V gene are SGHTA and FQGTGA. The CDR3 spans 15 residues. The CDR3 reads CASSSKRASTDTQYF. Written as DNA, the CDR3 is TGTGCCAGCAGCTCCAAGCGGGCTAGCACAGATACGCAGTATTTT.

This chain joins TRBV19 and TRBJ1-1, with a possible D match to TRBD1 (5 bases). V lost 10 bases and J 4 bases, leaving 22 bases between the germline ends. The CDR3 is made up of 15 amino acids. Germline CDR1 LNHDA, CDR2 SQIVND (reference sequence). The CDR3 DNA reads TGTGCCACCACCGGGACGGGCGGAGGGGCCACTGAAGCTTTCTTT. It encodes CATTGTGGGATEAFF.

This chain uses TRBV12-5 with TRBJ1-2; no clear D. Germline CDR1 is LGHNT and CDR2 is FRNRAP. V was cut by 0 bases and J by 1 base, with 6 bases left in between. The CDR3 length is 14 residues. The CDR3 nucleotides are TGTGCTAGTGGTTTGGTACCGAGTAACTATGGCTACACCTTC. This codes for CASGLVPSNYGYTF.

V gene TRBV3-1 (or the pseudogene TRBV3-2) combines with J gene TRBJ2-5, with 8 bases fitting TRBD2. V was pared by 1 base and J by 5 bases, with 9 bases of the junction left unmatched. Germline V gives CDR1 LGHDT, CDR2 YNNKEL (reference sequence). The CDR3 totals 16 residues. The CDR3 spells CASSQVRGRFAETQYF. Written as DNA, the CDR3 is TGTGCCAGCAGCCAAGTTCGCGGGAGGTTCGCGGAGACCCAGTACTTC.